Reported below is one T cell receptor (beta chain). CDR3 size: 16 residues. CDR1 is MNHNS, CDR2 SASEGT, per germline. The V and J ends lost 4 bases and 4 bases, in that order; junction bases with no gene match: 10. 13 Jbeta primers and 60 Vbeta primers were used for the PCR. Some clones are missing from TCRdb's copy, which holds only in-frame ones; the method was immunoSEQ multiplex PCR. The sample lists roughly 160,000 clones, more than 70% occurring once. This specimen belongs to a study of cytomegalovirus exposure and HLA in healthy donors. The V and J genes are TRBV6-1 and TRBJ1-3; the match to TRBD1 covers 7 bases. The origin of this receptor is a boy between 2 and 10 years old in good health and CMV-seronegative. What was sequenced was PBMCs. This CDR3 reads CASSARQGIGGNTIYF. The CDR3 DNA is TGTGCCAGCAGTGCCCGACAGGGAATAGGAGGAAACACCATATATTTT.